The 14 T cell receptor beta chains given below trace back to one sample, sequenced in a study of regulatory T cells in long-lasting Graves disease (dated by TCRdb to about 2021). The sample's time point label, decoded: newly diagnosed GD, antithyroid drugs for less than 3 months. For both TCR sequencing and RNA sequencing, RNA was extracted from PBMCs using TRIzol. The library came from multiplex PCR. This sample was sequenced with an Illumina HiSeq 4000. CDR3 regions were amplified by Arm-PCR with iRepertoire HTBI primers to construct TCR beta libraries. TCRdb reanalyzed the raw reads on its own, using fastp at Q25 for trimming and MiXCR for clone calling, and kept in-frame beta chains. When rows share a CDR3 protein, they turn into one entry using the most common DNA and genes. The sample has approximately 440,000 distinct CDR3 sequences on record, around 16% of them singletons. The ten largest clones represent 12% of the sample.

These data were also reused for a study on T cells in Graves' hyperthyroidism and ophthalmopathy.

The source was peripheral blood mononuclear cells (PBMCs), collected at new diagnosis, from a patient treated with antithyroid drugs. The receptors were gathered from a man in his forties with Graves disease. Donor details come from another sample of the same person, matched by shared clones.

This clonotype appeared a few times. At one end, the junction sequence differs from germline, possibly due to a read error. The chain carries TRBV20-1 and TRBJ2-7, with 7 bases fitting TRBD2. The CDR3 consists of 17 residues. Germline assignment: CDR1 DFQATT and CDR2 SNEGSKA (reference sequence). The CDR3 nucleotides are TGCAGTGCGGACAAACCCAGAGCGGGAACAAGCTCCTACAAGCAGTACTTC. Amino acids: CSADKPRAGTSSYKQYF.

This clonotype has ten or more counts. The genes are TRBV28 and TRBJ2-5; 8 bases match TRBD2. Germline values: CDR1 MDHEN, CDR2 SYDVKM. The V gene end was trimmed by 5 bases and the J gene end by 1 base; junction bases not matched to a gene: 3. This CDR3 is 14 amino acids long. The CDR3 protein is CASSRGGSQETQYF. CDR3 coding DNA: TGTGCCAGCAGTCGGGGGGGTAGCCAAGAGACCCAGTACTTC.

This clonotype was counted ten times or more. J is TRBJ2-7 and V is TRBV27; 10 bases agree with TRBD2. The germline V gene encodes CDR1 MNHEY and CDR2 SMNVEV (reference sequence). CDR3 length: 15 residues. With V trimmed by 2 bases and J by 3 bases, 4 bases remained unmatched. The CDR3 DNA sequence: TGTGCCAGCAGTTTAAGGGCTAGCGGGAGCTACGAGCAGTACTTC. It specifies CASSLRASGSYEQYF.

The sample holds many counts of this clonotype. CDR3 in amino acids: CSVVLRQNYGYTF. The DNA of the CDR3 is TGCAGCGTTGTCCTGCGGCAAAACTATGGCTACACCTTC. The chain couples TRBV29-1 to TRBJ1-2; no firm D call. V lost 4 bases and J 2 bases, leaving 11 bases between the germline ends. CDR1 SQVTM and CDR2 ANQGSEA come from the germline V gene. CDR3 length equals 13 residues. Filled out from reference TRBV29-1 and TRBJ1-2, the complete variable domain reads SAVISQKPSRDICQRGTSLTIQCQVDSQVTMMFWYRQQPGQSLTLIATANQGSEATYESGFVIDKFPISRPNLTFSTLTVSNMSPEDSSIYLCSVVLRQNYGYTFGSGTRLTVV.

This clonotype showed up many times. This chain joins TRBV2 and TRBJ2-3; 7 bases agree with TRBD1. V trimming: 6 bases; J trimming: 2 bases; junction bases outside the gene matches: 5. CDR3 size: 14 residues. CDR1 SNHLY and CDR2 FYNNEI come from the germline V gene. CDR3 protein: CASSRDRTTDTQYF. DNA for the CDR3: TGTGCCAGCAGCCGGGACAGAACCACAGATACGCAGTATTTT.

This clonotype was found many times. The J gene is TRBJ2-7, the V gene TRBV11-2, with D perhaps TRBD2 (6 bases). This CDR3 is built from 15 residues. V was cut by 5 bases and J by 4 bases, with 18 bases left in between. Germline lookup yields CDR1 SGHAT and CDR2 FQNNGV. The CDR3 loop is CASSQNPGGTYEQYF. The DNA for the CDR3 is TGTGCCAGCAGCCAGAACCCCGGGGGTACTTACGAGCAGTACTTC. Looking up the rest from reference TRBV11-2 and TRBJ2-7 gives the full variable domain: EAGVAQSPRYKIIEKRQSVAFWCNPISGHATLYWYQQILGQGPKLLIQFQNNGVVDDSQLPKDRFSAERLKGVDSTLKIQPAKLEDSAVYLCASSQNPGGTYEQYFGPGTRLTVT.

The chain joins TRBV3-1 to TRBJ2-2; D is perhaps TRBD1 (5 bases). Trimming shortened V by 2 bases and J by 7 bases, and 11 bases separated the two germline ends. This CDR3 is 14 amino acids long. From germline, CDR1 is LGHDT and CDR2 YNNKEL (reference sequence). The CDR3 DNA reads TGTGCCAGCAGCCAAAGACAGTGGGGCGGGGAGCTGTTTTTT. Its protein product is CASSQRQWGGELFF.

This clonotype came up many times. This chain connects TRBV7-2 to TRBJ2-5; D uncertain. V lost 1 base and J 1 base, leaving 10 bases between the germline ends. This CDR3 has 15 residues. Germline lookup yields CDR1 SGHTA and CDR2 FQGNSA. CDR3 sequence reads: CASSLGSRTQETQYF. The CDR3 coding sequence is TGTGCCAGCAGCTTAGGTAGTCGGACCCAAGAGACCCAGTACTTC.

This clonotype has just a few counts. V is TRBV10-3 and J is TRBJ1-2, with D unclear. This CDR3 has 13 amino acids. The germline V gene encodes CDR1 ENHRY and CDR2 SYGVKD. V was shortened by 2 bases and J by 3 bases, with 7 bases between the two germline ends. The CDR3 here is CAISEGGYYGYTF. DNA for the CDR3: TGTGCCATCAGTGAGGGCGGTTACTATGGCTACACCTTC.

V usage is TRBV5-6 and J usage is TRBJ1-6; D is ambiguous. The germline V gene has CDR1 SGHDT and CDR2 YYEEEE. Deletions cut 0 bases from V and 6 bases from J, with 7 bases between. This CDR3 comprises 14 residues. The CDR3 coding sequence is TGTGCCAGCAGCTTGGAAGCCATTAATTCACCCCTCCACTTT. Translated, it gives CASSLEAINSPLHF.

This clonotype was found a few times. At one end the junction does not follow the germline gene, possibly because of a read error. This rearrangement joins TRBV7-9 to TRBJ2-5; D gene uncertain. CDR1 and CDR2 from the germline V gene are SEHNR and FQNEAQ (reference sequence). The CDR3 sequence is 12 residues long. CDR3 bases: TGTGCCAGCAGCCGCGGTGGAGAGGCCCAGTACTTC. Residues: CASSRGGEAQYF.

This clonotype showed up many times. The chain joins TRBV28 to TRBJ2-5; D possibly corresponds to TRBD1 (6 bases). Trimming took off 10 bases at V and 0 bases at J, with 12 bases between the two ends. CDR1 MDHEN and CDR2 SYDVKM come from the germline V gene. This CDR3 is 13 amino acids long. The CDR3 protein is CATMKGDQETQYF. DNA of the CDR3: TGTGCCACTATGAAGGGGGACCAAGAGACCCAGTACTTC.

This clonotype occurred many times. The chain uses TRBV20-1 and TRBJ1-1; tentatively, D is TRBD1 (6 bases). Trimming shortened V by 4 bases and J by 6 bases, and 12 bases separated the two germline ends. The V gene's germline CDR1 is DFQATT and CDR2 SNEGSKA (reference sequence). CDR3 size: 12 residues. DNA for the CDR3: TGCAGTGCTACCCAGGGGAGGGCTGAAGCTTTCTTT. Residues: CSATQGRAEAFF.

The V call is TRBV20-1, the J call TRBJ1-6; possibly TRBD1 for D (5 bases). CDR1 is DFQATT and CDR2 is SNEGSKA in the germline V gene (reference sequence). The CDR3 consists of 13 residues. Trimming took off 3 bases at V and 5 bases at J, with 8 bases between the two ends. DNA of the CDR3: TGCAGTGCTAGGGGACGAGATAATTCACCCCTCCACTTT. Translating gives CSARGRDNSPLHF.